This T cell receptor (beta chain) was sequenced during a study of shared clonotypes between healthy human individuals. Study-wide results and caveats: Memory subsets generally showed lower estimated richness than naive subsets. When naive CD4 clonotypes were compared across four donors, about 4.8% were shared.

Method: immunoSEQ multiplex PCR; TCRdb's copy keeps in-frame clones and lacks some. Of about 2.5 million clones in the sample, roughly 90% were seen once. On this clone itself: Its antigen is as yet unknown.

This receptor was obtained from a man younger than 35 in good health. Some clones in this sample may be carry-over from other donors' samples. The sequencing sample was made of naive CD4+ T cells from PBMCs. Subset here: CD45RA+ positively selected.

The DNA of the CDR3 is TGCGCCAGCAGCTTGGGCCTAGCGGGCAGGTACCAAGAGACCCAGTACTTC. The encoded protein is CASSLGLAGRYQETQYF. This chain connects TRBV5-1 to TRBJ2-5; TRBD2 agrees at 8 bases. The CDR3 has 17 residues. Trimming cost V 0 bases and J 0 bases; bases outside gene matches: 7. Germline CDR1 is SGHRS and CDR2 is YFSETQ.